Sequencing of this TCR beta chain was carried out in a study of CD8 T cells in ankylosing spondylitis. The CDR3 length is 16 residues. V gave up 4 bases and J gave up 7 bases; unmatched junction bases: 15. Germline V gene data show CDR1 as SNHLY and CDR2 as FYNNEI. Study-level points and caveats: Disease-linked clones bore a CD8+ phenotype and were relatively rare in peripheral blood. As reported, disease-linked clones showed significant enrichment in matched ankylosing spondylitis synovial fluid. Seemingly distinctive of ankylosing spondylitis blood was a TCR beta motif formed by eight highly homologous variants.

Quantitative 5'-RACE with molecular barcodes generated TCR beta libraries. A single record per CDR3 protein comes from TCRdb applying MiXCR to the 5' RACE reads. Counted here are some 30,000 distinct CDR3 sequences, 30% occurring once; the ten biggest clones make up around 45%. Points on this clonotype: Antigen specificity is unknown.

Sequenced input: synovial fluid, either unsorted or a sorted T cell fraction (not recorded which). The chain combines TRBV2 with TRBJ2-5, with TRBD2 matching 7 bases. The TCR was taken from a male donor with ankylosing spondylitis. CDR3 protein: CASSAWLAGDGGTQYF. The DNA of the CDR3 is TGTGCCAGCAGTGCTTGGCTTGCGGGAGACGGTGGGACCCAGTACTTC.